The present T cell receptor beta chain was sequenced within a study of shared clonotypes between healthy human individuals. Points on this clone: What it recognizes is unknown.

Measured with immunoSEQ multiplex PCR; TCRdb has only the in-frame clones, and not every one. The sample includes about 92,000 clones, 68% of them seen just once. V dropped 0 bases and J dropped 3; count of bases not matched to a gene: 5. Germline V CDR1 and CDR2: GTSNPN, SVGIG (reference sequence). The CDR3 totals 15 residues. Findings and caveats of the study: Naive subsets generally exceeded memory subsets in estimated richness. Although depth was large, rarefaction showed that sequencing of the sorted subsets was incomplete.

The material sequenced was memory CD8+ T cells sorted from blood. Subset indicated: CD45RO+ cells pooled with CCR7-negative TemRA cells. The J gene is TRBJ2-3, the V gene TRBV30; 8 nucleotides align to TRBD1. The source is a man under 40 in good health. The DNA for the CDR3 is TGTGCCTGGAGTGTAGAGGGACAGGATACAGATACGCAGTATTTT. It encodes CAWSVEGQDTDTQYF.